This T cell receptor beta chain was retrieved from a study of T cell repertoires in aging, cancer and after chemotherapy (dated 2019 in TCRdb). With respect to the entire study: Donors were distributed across six age groups ranging from 30 or younger to 70 or older, with at least three individuals included per group. In total, the full dataset held 8.5 million to 9.5 million TCR reads. To look at immunoaging and at how T cells reconstitute after chemotherapy, the study profiled TCR beta repertoires in peripheral blood from both healthy donors and cancer patients. The cohort comprised over 200 cancer patients, 94 with hematological and 110 to 130 with solid cancers, plus 95 healthy donors as a reference group. In the hematological group, paired pre- and post-chemotherapy samples were obtained from chronic lymphocytic leukemia patients treated with fludarabine- or bendamustine-based regimens.

Genomic DNA extracted from peripheral blood, rather than sorted cells or RNA, was used as the source for amplification of TCR beta rearrangements. Rearranged TRB sequences spanning V, D and J segments were amplified by multiplex touch-down PCR using a mixed TRB-A/B primer pool. Illumina adapters and sample indices were attached to the amplicons in two consecutive PCR reactions using Phusion HS II polymerase. Amplicons were gel-purified using the NucleoSpin Gel and PCR Clean-up kit and were subsequently checked with Qubit and an Agilent 2100 Bioanalyzer. Sequencing of libraries was carried out on an Illumina MiSeq in 600-cycle, single-indexed, paired-end runs. As for the original processing: MiXCR versions 2.12 and 3.0.5 were used to process TRB sequences. Each unique CDR3 nucleotide sequence was treated as one clone, and only productive sequences with two or more reads were kept. Repertoire metrics included Shannon diversity, evenness, clonality (one minus evenness), and alpha-parameterized diversity profiles from alpha 0 to 5. The IGoR algorithm was used to calculate generation probabilities of clones in the paired pre- and post-chemotherapy samples. Using fastp at Q25 and MiXCR, TCRdb reprocessed the public reads and kept productive beta chains. Under each unique CDR3 protein, matching rows form one entry showing the most common genes and DNA. TCRdb, rather than the study authors, made the V and J calls. This sample holds over a thousand distinct CDR3 sequences; 26% were observed only once. Of the sample, under 13% falls within the top ten clones.

Findings and caveats that apply to the study as a whole: It was noted by the authors that conclusions about immunological memory after chemotherapy cannot be drawn from the repertoire data. Declining TCR diversity with age in healthy donors was mainly explained by loss of richness; in cancer patients, loss of evenness also contributed. Median generation probability increased over the chemotherapy interval in both cancer cohorts, suggesting repertoire reconstitution through rebound thymic output. Significantly lower blood TCR diversity and higher clonality were observed in untreated patients with hematological or solid cancers than in age-matched healthy donors. Lymphoid organ infiltration was present in hematological cancer patients, and this infiltration may itself impair thymic emigration or peripheral T cell expansion.

Germline trimming amounts to 2 bases on V and 2 bases on J, with 5 as the count of junction bases outside the gene matches. The cysteine opens and the phenylalanine closes a CDR3 of 15 amino acids. This entry keeps only the CDR3 DNA: 45 bases, framed from base 1. CDR1 and CDR2 were assigned from the germline V gene as SGHTA and FQGTGA. Remarks on this clonotype: Its specific antigen is unknown. Base qualities were left out, and no much larger clone turns up one base away.

The chain links TRBV7-3 with TRBJ2-7; 8 central nucleotides agree with TRBD2. This TCR came from a human donor with a blood cancer. The sample comprised blood. This receptor carries the CDR3 CASSLGAGAPYEQYF. The DNA sequence is given as TGTGCCAGCAGCTTAGGAGCGGGAGCCCCCTACGAGCAGTACTTC.